This T cell receptor (beta chain) originates from a study of T cells in women clearing cervical HPV infection. For the study at large: Control women cleared a single incident HPV16 infection within 12 months.

The CDR3 runs to 15 residues. J lost 5 bases, V lost 2 bases, and 5 bases had no gene match. Germline loops: CDR1 LNHDA, CDR2 SQIVND (reference sequence). As for this clone: Its target is unknown. Read data end 3 residues before the CDR3 end; the end is taken from the germline J gene.

Study-level results: TRBV6-7 abundance was lower in cases than controls (around 0.1% versus 0.15%).

The repertoire was sequenced with immunoSEQ multiplex PCR; TCRdb's copy has only in-frame clones and lacks some. The sample totals more than 20,000 clones. Sequencing used blood buffy coat. This chain joins TRBV19 and TRBJ2-1, with 8 bases aligning to TRBD2. The clonotype originates from a woman aged 18-70 years with a cervical HPV16 infection that either progressed to CIN3+ or cleared (not recorded which). CDR3 DNA (partial): TGTGCCAGTAGTATATCCAGCGGGGGCCACAATGAG. Protein product: CASSISSGGHNE. The whole CDR3 reads CASSISSGGHNEQFF.